This T cell receptor beta chain is drawn from a study of OX40 agonist ivuxolimab in advanced cancers. Study in general: Given to patients was ivuxolimab, an agonistic anti-OX40 (CD134) antibody.

Sequencing used immunoSEQ multiplex PCR; TCRdb keeps in-frame clones, though not all of them. Of some 70,000 clones in the sample, roughly 85% were seen once. Germline CDR1 and CDR2: SGHTA and FQGNSA. The CDR3 is 16 amino acids. V gave up 5 bases and J gave up 1 base; unmatched junction bases: 7. The source material was CD4+ or CD8+ T cells sorted from blood, sampled in a trial of the OX40 agonist ivuxolimab. The clonotype was recovered from an adult with an advanced solid tumor such as melanoma, head and neck, liver or kidney cancer. The chain employs TRBV7-2 and TRBJ2-2, with TRBD2 matching 7 bases. The CDR3 spells CASSKRGGGNTGELFF. The CDR3 nucleotides read TGTGCCAGCAGCAAACGGGGCGGGGGGAACACCGGGGAGCTGTTTTTT.